One and the same sample provided the 15 T cell receptor beta chains below, sequenced in a study of T cell responses to AZD1222 COVID-19 vaccine. TCRdb's copy holds only in-frame clones and misses some; the assay was immunoSEQ multiplex PCR. The sample shows roughly 80,000 clones, around nine tenths of them seen only once. This sample comprised peripheral blood, obtained 28 days after the second AZD1222 dose. Source of these receptors: an adult who received the AZD1222 COVID-19 vaccine.

V is TRBV28 and J is TRBJ2-5; TRBD2 matches 11 bases. This CDR3 is 13 amino acids long. V shed 8 bases, J shed 3 bases, and the junction held 2 bases outside the gene matches. Germline V gene lookup returns CDR1 MDHEN and CDR2 SYDVKM. The CDR3: CASLTSGKETQYF. The DNA of the CDR3 is TGTGCCAGCTTGACTAGCGGGAAAGAGACCCAGTACTTC.

This clone was recorded once. This rearrangement joins TRBV30 to TRBJ1-5; 7 positions agree with TRBD1. From germline, CDR1 is GTSNPN and CDR2 SVGIG (reference sequence). CDR3 length equals 15 residues. After removal of 0 bases from V and 7 bases from J, the junction contained 9 bases not matched to a gene. This CDR3 reads CAWSVRQGGGQPQHF. The CDR3 DNA sequence: TGTGCCTGGAGTGTACGACAGGGCGGCGGGCAGCCCCAGCATTTT.

The genes are TRBV21-1 and TRBJ2-7. TRBV21-1 is a pseudogene locus. This CDR3 region has 12 residues. The CDR3 DNA is TGTGCCAGCACGGGCCACTCCTACGAGCAGTACTTC. This translates into CASTGHSYEQYF.

The V call is TRBV5-4, the J call TRBJ2-3; possible D gene TRBD2, 7 bases. Germline V gene sequence: CDR1 SGHNT, CDR2 YYREEE (reference sequence). Trimming shortened V by 4 bases and J by 5 bases, and 20 bases separated the two germline ends. This CDR3 region has 16 residues. This CDR3 reads CASSHEPGGLVDTQYF. CDR3 DNA: TGTGCCAGCAGCCACGAACCGGGGGGCCTGGTAGATACGCAGTATTTT. The whole variable domain, filled in from reference TRBV5-4 and TRBJ2-3, reads ETGVTQSPTHLIKTRGQQVTLRCSSQSGHNTVSWYQQALGQGPQFIFQYYREEENGRGNFPPRFSGLQFPNYSSELNVNALELDDSALYLCASSHEPGGLVDTQYFGPGTRLTVL.

The chain is built from TRBV4-3 and TRBJ2-7; the D is unclear. Germline-derived CDR1 and CDR2 are LGHNA and YSLEER. V shed 0 bases and J shed 1 base, with 13 bases lying between them. The CDR3 covers 16 residues. DNA for the CDR3: TGCGCCAGCAGCCAAGATGTCCCGGGTGGATCCTACGAGCAGTACTTC. Residues: CASSQDVPGGSYEQYF.

CDR3: CASSLGSGSGVDTQYF. The CDR3 region has the DNA TGTGCCAGCAGCTTGGGTAGCGGGAGCGGTGTGGATACGCAGTATTTT. The rearrangement links TRBV7-9 to TRBJ2-3; TRBD2 agrees at 9 bases. In germline, CDR1 is SEHNR, CDR2 FQNEAQ (reference sequence). The length of the CDR3 is 16 residues. The V gene end was trimmed by 3 bases and the J gene end by 6 bases; junction bases not matched to a gene: 10. Looking up the rest from reference TRBV7-9 and TRBJ2-3 gives the full variable domain: DTGVSQNPRHKITKRGQNVTFRCDPISEHNRLYWYRQTLGQGPEFLTYFQNEAQLEKSRLLSDRFSAERPKGSFSTLEIQRTEQGDSAMYLCASSLGSGSGVDTQYFGPGTRLTVL.

J is TRBJ1-5 and V is TRBV2; a weak D match, TRBD1 (5 bases). The CDR3 is 16 residues long. Germline-derived CDR1 and CDR2 are SNHLY and FYNNEI. The V end lost 6 bases, the J end lost 5 bases, and 20 bases lay between the germline ends. This chain's CDR3 is CASRNPGSQGHQPQHF. The CDR3 coding sequence is TGTGCCAGCAGGAACCCGGGGTCGCAGGGTCATCAGCCCCAGCATTTT.

The chain joins TRBV7-9 to TRBJ2-5; 9 nucleotides agree with TRBD2. The CDR3 spans 15 residues. Unmatched junction bases numbered 9, after V lost 1 base and J lost 9 bases. The germline V gene encodes CDR1 SEHNR and CDR2 FQNEAQ (reference sequence). CDR3 in DNA: TGTGCCAGCAGCTTAGTGACTAGCGGTCAGGGGGCCCAGTACTTC. Translation: CASSLVTSGQGAQYF. The whole variable domain, filled in from reference TRBV7-9 and TRBJ2-5, reads DTGVSQNPRHKITKRGQNVTFRCDPISEHNRLYWYRQTLGQGPEFLTYFQNEAQLEKSRLLSDRFSAERPKGSFSTLEIQRTEQGDSAMYLCASSLVTSGQGAQYFGPGTRLLVL.

This chain links TRBV7-3 with TRBJ2-1; 10 bases match TRBD2. V dropped 5 bases and J dropped 8; count of bases not matched to a gene: 9. Germline-derived CDR1 and CDR2 are SGHTA and FQGTGA. The CDR3 has 15 residues. As DNA, the CDR3 is TGTGCCAGCAGCCGAACTAGCGGGAACGTCCATGAGCAGTTCTTC. Its translation: CASSRTSGNVHEQFF.

The sample holds a few counts of this clone. This chain joins TRBV5-1 and TRBJ1-4; D gene uncertain. V was clipped by 2 bases and J by 2 bases, with 10 bases between them. The CDR3 length is 15 residues. Germline V gene lookup returns CDR1 SGHRS and CDR2 YFSETQ. The CDR3 reads CASSFAGGTNEKLFF. CDR3 nucleotides: TGCGCCAGCAGCTTCGCCGGAGGGACTAATGAAAAACTGTTTTTT.

V gene TRBV21-1 combines with J gene TRBJ1-1; the listed D gene, TRBD1, was not tested against the DNA. TRBV21-1 is listed as a pseudogene. CDR3 size: 16 residues. The CDR3 nucleotides are TGTGCCAGCAGCAAGAAAGTCAGGCATCCGAACACTGAAGCTTTCTTT. It yields the protein CASSKKVRHPNTEAFF.

This clone was counted between two and nine times. This sequence joins TRBV7-6 and TRBJ1-4, with 7 bases identical to TRBD1. The CDR3 has 15 amino acids. In germline, CDR1 is SGHVS, CDR2 FNYEAQ. Trimming took 1 base from V and 5 from J; bases not matched to a gene: 4. The chain's CDR3 is CASSLGAGGNEKLFF. The DNA of the CDR3 is TGTGCCAGCAGCTTAGGGGCAGGGGGGAATGAAAAACTGTTTTTT.

This sequence joins TRBV6-5 and TRBJ1-5; no reliable D call. Germline lookup yields CDR1 MNHEY and CDR2 SVGAGI. V dropped 8 bases and J dropped 1 base, with 6 bases sitting between them. The CDR3 is 12 amino acids. The CDR3 DNA follows: TGTGCCAGCTGTATAAGCAATCAGCCCCAGCATTTT. It yields the protein CASCISNQPQHF.

V usage is TRBV2 and J usage is TRBJ2-4; maybe TRBD2 (5 bases). The V gene lost 1 base and the J gene lost 6 bases, with 7 bases spanning the gap. Germline CDR1 and CDR2: SNHLY and FYNNEI. This CDR3 has 13 amino acids. For the CDR3, the DNA is TGTGCCAGCAGTGAAGACGGAGGAAACATTCAGTACTTC. Translation: CASSEDGGNIQYF.

This clone is a singleton in its sample. The chain recombines TRBV15 with TRBJ1-4; D is undetermined. Germline V gene sequence: CDR1 LNHNV, CDR2 YYDKDF (reference sequence). Trimming removed 5 bases at V and 4 bases at J, with 2 bases between. CDR3 length: 11 amino acids. CDR3 in DNA: TGTGCCACCAGCGGTAATGAAAAACTGTTTTTT. Its translation: CATSGNEKLFF.